This T cell receptor beta chain was documented in a study of T cells in Graves' hyperthyroidism and ophthalmopathy. Study outcomes and limitations: Model-based prediction identified ophthalmopathy a median 6.5 months prior to its onset. Blood samples included most of the expanded thyroid clonotypes exceeding 0.001.

The study left out patients who had uncontrolled infection, other autoimmune disease, pregnancy or lactation. The diagnostic basis comprised clinical symptoms, serum thyroxine and TRAb, thyroid ultrasound and orbital computed tomography. TCR beta CDR3 sequences were amplified from RNA transcripts. First-round RT-PCR targeting the TCR CDR3 was performed with the HTBI primer set. Each CDR3 protein is one row after TCRdb ran MiXCR on the multiplex PCR reads. This sample has over 500,000 distinct CDR3 sequences, with 40% to 55% found just once. The CDR3 is 13 residues long. V was cut by 0 bases and J by 4 bases, with 7 bases left in between. Germline values: CDR1 SGHTA, CDR2 FQGNSA. Comments on this clonotype: Its target is not known. A read error may be the cause here, since a much bigger clone is one base away.

The sequence came from an adult woman with Graves' disease, either hyperthyroidism or ophthalmopathy (not recorded which). The sample was peripheral blood or thyroid tissue (not recorded which). The chain links TRBV7-2 to TRBJ2-7; D is undetermined. The CDR3 loop reads CASSLATKYEQYF. The CDR3 bases are TGTGCCAGCAGCTTAGCTACCAAATACGAGCAGTACTTC.